This T cell receptor beta chain originates from a study of CD8 T cells in ankylosing spondylitis. To note about this clonotype: Its target is unknown.

Each CDR3 protein gets one entry after TCRdb re-called the 5' RACE reads with MiXCR. Of 800,000 to 900,000 distinct CDR3 sequences detected, 12% appear once; the ten largest clones hold approximately 0.5%. Study-level findings and limits: A TCR beta motif of several highly homologous variants seemed to mark ankylosing spondylitis blood. Certain motif variants had earlier appeared in reactive arthritis synovial fluid and blood. Disease-linked clones were reportedly significantly enriched in matched ankylosing spondylitis synovial fluid.

The CDR3 length is 14 residues. Germline CDR1 SGHRS, CDR2 YFSETQ. Trimming took off 0 bases at V and 1 base at J, with 7 bases between the two ends. The sequence was collected from a male donor with ankylosing spondylitis. The material sequenced was blood, either unsorted or a sorted T cell fraction (not recorded which). This chain links TRBV5-1 with TRBJ1-1; D ambiguous. DNA for the CDR3: TGCGCCAGCAGCTTGGCGCCGGAGAACACTGAAGCTTTCTTT. This gives the protein CASSLAPENTEAFF. The full variable domain, completed using reference TRBV5-1 and TRBJ1-1, is KAGVTQTPRYLIKTRGQQVTLSCSPISGHRSVSWYQQTPGQGLQFLFEYFSETQRNKGNFPGRFSGRQFSNSRSEMNVSTLELGDSALYLCASSLAPENTEAFFGQGTRLTVV.